These 2 T cell receptor beta chains share one sample of origin, sequenced in a study of response to subunit inactivated influenza vaccine. TCRdb re-analysed the RT-PCR reads in MiXCR, keeping a single row per CDR3 protein. The sample holds around 580,000 distinct CDR3 sequences, 12% seen once. The source was PBMCs from blood, collected on the day of vaccination. All receptors derive from a man in his forties or fifties who received an inactivated influenza vaccine.

J is TRBJ2-7 and V is TRBV5-1; TRBD1 aligns across 7 bases. With 2 bases clipped from V and 3 bases from J, the junction kept 8 bases outside the gene matches. The CDR3 is 15 residues long. Germline CDR1 reads SGHRS; CDR2 reads YFSETQ. For the CDR3, the DNA is TGCGCCAGCAGCTTAGGGGACAGCCCTGTCTACGAGCAGTACTTC. It is translated as CASSLGDSPVYEQYF.

The CDR3 DNA sequence: TGTGCCAGCAGGGCCCTGCGGGAGGATTCCTACAATGAGCAGTTCTTC. It translates to CASRALREDSYNEQFF. The chain links TRBV7-9 to TRBJ2-1; 8 nucleotides match TRBD2. This CDR3 has 16 residues. The V and J ends lost 6 bases and 1 base, in that order; junction bases with no gene match: 8. The germline gives CDR1 SEHNR, CDR2 FQNEAQ (reference sequence).